This TCR beta chain was obtained from a study of post-analysis software for immune sequencing data. Germline trimming cut 5 bases from V and 8 bases from J; bases unmatched to any gene: 5. The CDR3 runs to 13 residues. Germline V gives CDR1 SGHTA, CDR2 FQGNSA. Every TCR beta cDNA library bore unique molecular identifiers. TCRdb re-analysed the PCR reads in MiXCR, keeping a single row per CDR3 protein. The sample contains approximately 400,000 distinct CDR3 sequences, around 37% of which appear only once. Notes on the study in general: Included in a set of about five TRBV segments more frequent in patients than controls were TRBV5-6, TRBV5-1 and TRBV20-1.

As concerns this clonotype: The antigen is not known.

The J gene is TRBJ1-4, the V gene TRBV7-2, with 7 bases matching TRBD1. This TCR derives from a girl under 18 with multiple sclerosis. Input material: blood. CDR3 residues: CASSLMTGEKLFF. DNA for the CDR3: TGTGCCAGCAGCCTGATGACAGGGGAAAAACTGTTTTTT.